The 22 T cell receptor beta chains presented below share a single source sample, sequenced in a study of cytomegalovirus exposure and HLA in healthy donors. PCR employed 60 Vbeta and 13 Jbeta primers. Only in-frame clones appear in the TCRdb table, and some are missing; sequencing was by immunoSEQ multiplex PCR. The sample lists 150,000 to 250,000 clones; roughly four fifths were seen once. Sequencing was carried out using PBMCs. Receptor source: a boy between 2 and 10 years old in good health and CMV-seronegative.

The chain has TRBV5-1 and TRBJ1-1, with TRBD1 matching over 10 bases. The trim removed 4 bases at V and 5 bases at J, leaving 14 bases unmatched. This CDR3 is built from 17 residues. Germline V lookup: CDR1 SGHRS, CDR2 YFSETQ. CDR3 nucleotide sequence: TGCGCCAGCAGCATAGGACAGGGGGATCTCTTCATAACTGAAGCTTTCTTT. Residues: CASSIGQGDLFITEAFF.

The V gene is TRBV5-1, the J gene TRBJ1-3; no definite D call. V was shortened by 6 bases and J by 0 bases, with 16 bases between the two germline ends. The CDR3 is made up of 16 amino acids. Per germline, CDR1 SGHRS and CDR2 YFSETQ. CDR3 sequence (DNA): TGCGCCAGCACCTTTTGGCGACAAAACTCTGGAAACACCATATATTTT. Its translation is CASTFWRQNSGNTIYF.

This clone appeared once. Here the CDR3 DNA reads TGTGCCTGGAGGATGGCGGGGGGGCTGGGCTACAATGAGCAGTTCTTC. Its protein is CAWRMAGGLGYNEQFF. The rearrangement joins TRBV30 to TRBJ2-1; TRBD2 aligns across 9 bases. After removal of 3 bases from V and 3 bases from J, the junction contained 9 bases not matched to a gene. The CDR3 totals 16 residues. Germline V gene lookup returns CDR1 GTSNPN and CDR2 SVGIG (reference sequence).

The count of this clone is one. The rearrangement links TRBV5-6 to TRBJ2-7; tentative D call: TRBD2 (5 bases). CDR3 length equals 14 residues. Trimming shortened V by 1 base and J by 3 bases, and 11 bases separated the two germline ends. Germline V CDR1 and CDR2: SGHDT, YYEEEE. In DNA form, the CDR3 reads TGTGCCAGCAGCTTGATGGAGGATTTCTACGAGCAGTACTTC. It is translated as CASSLMEDFYEQYF.

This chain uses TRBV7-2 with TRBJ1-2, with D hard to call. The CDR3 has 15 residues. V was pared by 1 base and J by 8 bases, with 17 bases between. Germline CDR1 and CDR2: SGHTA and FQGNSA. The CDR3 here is CASSLVGRGSGGYTF. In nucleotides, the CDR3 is TGTGCCAGCAGCTTAGTAGGGCGGGGTTCCGGGGGCTACACCTTC.

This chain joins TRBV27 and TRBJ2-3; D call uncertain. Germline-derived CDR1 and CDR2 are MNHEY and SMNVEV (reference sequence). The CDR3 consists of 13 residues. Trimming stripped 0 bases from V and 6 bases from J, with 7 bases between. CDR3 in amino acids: CASSLSSRDTQYF. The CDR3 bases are TGTGCCAGCAGTTTATCTAGCCGGGATACGCAGTATTTT.

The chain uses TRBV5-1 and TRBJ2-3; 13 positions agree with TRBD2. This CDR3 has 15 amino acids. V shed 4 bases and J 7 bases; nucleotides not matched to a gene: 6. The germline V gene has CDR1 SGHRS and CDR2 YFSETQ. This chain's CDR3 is CASSPGLAGAHTQYF. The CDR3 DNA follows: TGCGCCAGCAGCCCTGGACTAGCGGGGGCTCATACGCAGTATTTT.

The CDR3 DNA follows: TGTGCCAGCAGAGAGTCCGGGACTCCGGGAGGGAATGAGCAGTTCTTC. Encoded protein: CASRESGTPGGNEQFF. The V call is TRBV6-6, the J call TRBJ2-1; 8 bases fit TRBD2. Trimming removed 6 bases from V and 7 bases from J; junction bases left unmatched: 14. Germline V CDR1 and CDR2: MNHNY, SVGAGI (reference sequence). The CDR3 contains 16 residues.

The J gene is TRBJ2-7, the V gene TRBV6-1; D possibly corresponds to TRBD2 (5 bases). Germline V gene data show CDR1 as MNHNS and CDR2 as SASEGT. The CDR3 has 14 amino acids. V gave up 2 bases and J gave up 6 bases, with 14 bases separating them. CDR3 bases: TGTGCCAGCAGTGAAATTCGGTCTAGCTCCGAGCAGTACTTC. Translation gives CASSEIRSSSEQYF.

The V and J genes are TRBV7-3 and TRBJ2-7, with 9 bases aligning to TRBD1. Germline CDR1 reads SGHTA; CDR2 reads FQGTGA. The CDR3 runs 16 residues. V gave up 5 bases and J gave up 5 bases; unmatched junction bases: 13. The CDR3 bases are TGTGCCAGCAGCCCACGGGACAGGGTCCCTCGTGACGAGCAGTACTTC. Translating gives CASSPRDRVPRDEQYF.

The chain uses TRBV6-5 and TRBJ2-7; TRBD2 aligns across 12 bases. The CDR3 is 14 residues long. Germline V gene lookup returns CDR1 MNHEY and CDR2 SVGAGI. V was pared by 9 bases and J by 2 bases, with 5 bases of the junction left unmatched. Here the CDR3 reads CASVASGGAYEQYF. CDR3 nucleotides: TGTGCCAGTGTGGCTAGCGGGGGGGCCTACGAGCAGTACTTC.

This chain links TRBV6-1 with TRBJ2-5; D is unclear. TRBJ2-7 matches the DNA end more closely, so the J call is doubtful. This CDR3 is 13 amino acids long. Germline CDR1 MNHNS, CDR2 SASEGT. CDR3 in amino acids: CASSEYSSYEQYF. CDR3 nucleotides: TGTGCCAGCAGTGAATACAGCTCCTACGAGCAGTACTTC.

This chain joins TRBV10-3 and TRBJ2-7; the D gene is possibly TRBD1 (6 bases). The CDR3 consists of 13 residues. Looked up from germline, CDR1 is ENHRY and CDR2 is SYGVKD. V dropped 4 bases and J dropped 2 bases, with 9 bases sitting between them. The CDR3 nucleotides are TGTGCCATCAGTGCCGCAGGGGCCTACGAGCAGTACTTC. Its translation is CAISAAGAYEQYF.

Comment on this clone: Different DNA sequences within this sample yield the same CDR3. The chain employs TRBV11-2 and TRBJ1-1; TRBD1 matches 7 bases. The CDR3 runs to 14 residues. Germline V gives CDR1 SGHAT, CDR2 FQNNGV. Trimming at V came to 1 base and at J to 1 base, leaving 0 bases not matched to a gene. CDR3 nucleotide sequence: TGTGCCAGCAGCTTAGCAGGGGGGAACACTGAAGCTTTCTTT. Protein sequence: CASSLAGGNTEAFF.

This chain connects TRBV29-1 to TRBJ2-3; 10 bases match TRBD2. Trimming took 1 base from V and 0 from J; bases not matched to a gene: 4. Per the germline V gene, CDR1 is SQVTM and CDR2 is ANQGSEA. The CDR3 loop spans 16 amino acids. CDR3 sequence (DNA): TGCAGCGTTGAAGTTAGCGGGGGGTATAGCACAGATACGCAGTATTTT. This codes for CSVEVSGGYSTDTQYF.

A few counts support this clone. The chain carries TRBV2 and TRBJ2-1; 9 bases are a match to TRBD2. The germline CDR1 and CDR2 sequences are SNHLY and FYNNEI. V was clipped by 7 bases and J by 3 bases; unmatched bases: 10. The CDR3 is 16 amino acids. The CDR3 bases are TGTGCCAGCATATACGTCCGACTAGCGGACTACAATGAGCAGTTCTTC. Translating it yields CASIYVRLADYNEQFF.

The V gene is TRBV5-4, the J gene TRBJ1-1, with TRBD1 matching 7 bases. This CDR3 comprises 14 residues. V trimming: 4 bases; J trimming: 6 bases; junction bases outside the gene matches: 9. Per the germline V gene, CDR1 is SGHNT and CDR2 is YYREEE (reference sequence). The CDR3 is CASSTYKTGSEAFF. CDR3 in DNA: TGTGCCAGCAGCACCTATAAGACAGGGTCTGAAGCTTTCTTT.

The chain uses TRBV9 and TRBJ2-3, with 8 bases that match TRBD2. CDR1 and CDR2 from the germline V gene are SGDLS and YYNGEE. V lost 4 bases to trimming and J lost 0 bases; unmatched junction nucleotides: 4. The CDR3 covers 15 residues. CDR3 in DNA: TGTGCCAGCAGCTCGGCGGGGGGTAGCACAGATACGCAGTATTTT. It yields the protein CASSSAGGSTDTQYF. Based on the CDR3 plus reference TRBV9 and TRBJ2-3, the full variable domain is DSGVTQTPKHLITATGQRVTLRCSPRSGDLSVYWYQQSLDQGLQFLIQYYNGEERAKGNILERFSAQQFPDLHSELNLSSLELGDSALYFCASSSAGGSTDTQYFGPGTRLTVL.

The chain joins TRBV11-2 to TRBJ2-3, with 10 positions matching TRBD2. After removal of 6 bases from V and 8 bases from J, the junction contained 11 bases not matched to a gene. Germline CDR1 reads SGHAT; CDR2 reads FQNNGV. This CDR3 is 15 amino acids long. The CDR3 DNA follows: TGTGCCAGCAGGAATCCCGGGACTAGCGTAATTACGCAGTATTTT. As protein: CASRNPGTSVITQYF.

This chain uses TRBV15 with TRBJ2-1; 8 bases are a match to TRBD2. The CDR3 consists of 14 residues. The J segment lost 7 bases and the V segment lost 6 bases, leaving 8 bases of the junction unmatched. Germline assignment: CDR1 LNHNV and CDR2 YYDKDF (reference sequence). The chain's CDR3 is CATSRGGYSNEQFF. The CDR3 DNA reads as TGTGCCACCAGTCGGGGGGGCTACTCTAATGAGCAGTTCTTC.

In nucleotides, the CDR3 is TGCAGCGTTCGAAACAGGGGATCACTAGCGGGGGGGCCGGGCACCGGGGAGCTGTTTTTT. Translating gives CSVRNRGSLAGGPGTGELFF. The V gene is TRBV29-1, the J gene TRBJ2-2; TRBD2 agrees at 13 bases. This CDR3 contains 20 residues. Per germline, CDR1 SQVTM and CDR2 ANQGSEA. Trimming took 5 bases from V and 4 from J; bases not matched to a gene: 19.

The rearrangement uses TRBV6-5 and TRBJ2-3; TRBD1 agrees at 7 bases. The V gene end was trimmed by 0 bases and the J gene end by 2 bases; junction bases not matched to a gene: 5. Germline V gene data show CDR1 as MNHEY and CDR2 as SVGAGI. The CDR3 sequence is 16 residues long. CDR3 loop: CASSYSRTGLTDTQYF. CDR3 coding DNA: TGTGCCAGCAGTTACTCACGGACAGGTCTCACAGATACGCAGTATTTT.